This T cell receptor (beta chain) was profiled in a study of cytomegalovirus exposure and HLA in healthy donors. Notes on the study in general: With high specificity and sensitivity, the classifier reportedly diagnosed cytomegalovirus status. Later analysis showed most CMV-associated TCR beta chains appearing HLA-restricted.

This CDR3 region has 20 residues. CDR1 is LGHNT and CDR2 is FRNRAP in the germline V gene. The trim removed 0 bases at V and 10 bases at J, leaving 19 bases unmatched. As for this clone: What it recognizes is unknown.

Amplification used 60 Vbeta primers and 13 Jbeta primers. The repertoire was sequenced with immunoSEQ multiplex PCR; TCRdb's copy has only in-frame clones and lacks some. The sample records about 150,000 clones, 70% to 85% being singletons. The TCR originated in a male donor in good health and CMV-seronegative. Sequenced material: PBMCs. This chain connects TRBV12-5 to TRBJ2-2, with TRBD2 identical over 11 bases. The CDR3 here is CASGLVLSDVVAGGPMELFF. CDR3 DNA: TGTGCTAGTGGTTTGGTGCTTTCCGATGTAGTAGCGGGAGGGCCAATGGAGCTGTTTTTT.